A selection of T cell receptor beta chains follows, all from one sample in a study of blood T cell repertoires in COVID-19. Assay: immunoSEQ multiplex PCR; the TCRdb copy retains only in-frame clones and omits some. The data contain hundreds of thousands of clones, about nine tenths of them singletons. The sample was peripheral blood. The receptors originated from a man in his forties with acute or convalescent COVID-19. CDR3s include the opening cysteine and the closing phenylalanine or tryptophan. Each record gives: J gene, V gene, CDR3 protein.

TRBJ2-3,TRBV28,CASTPRPLTSMYF
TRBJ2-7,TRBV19,CASSYDREAEQYF
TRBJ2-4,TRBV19,CASRSGLEDIQYF
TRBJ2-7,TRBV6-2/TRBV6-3,CASSLTGLYEQYF
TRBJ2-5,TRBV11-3,CASSTTDSQETQYF
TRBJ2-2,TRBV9,CASSVGTSGVTGELFF
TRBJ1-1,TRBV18,CASSPTEVWTEAFF
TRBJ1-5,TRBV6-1,CASSEIGVGNQPQHF
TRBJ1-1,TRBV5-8,CASSFSENTEAFF
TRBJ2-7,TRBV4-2,CASSQVGTGEYEQYF
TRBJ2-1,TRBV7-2,CASSFVAGGYLNEQFF
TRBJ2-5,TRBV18,CASSSNGGETQYF
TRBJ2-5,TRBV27,CASSRGSSQETQYF
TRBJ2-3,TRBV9,CASSVTGDPTDTQYF
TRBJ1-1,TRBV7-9,CASSSGTEAFF
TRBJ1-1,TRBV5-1,CASSGSTVNTEAFF
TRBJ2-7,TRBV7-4,CASGPTGDSYEQYF
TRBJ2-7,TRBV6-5,CASSAREQYF
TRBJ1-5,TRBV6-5,CASTSLAANQPQHF
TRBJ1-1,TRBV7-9,CASSLRGKGSLNTEAFF
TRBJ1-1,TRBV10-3,CAISDYRENTEAFF
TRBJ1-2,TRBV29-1,CSVETRDYGYTF
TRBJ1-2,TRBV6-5,CASRLDTLNYGYTF
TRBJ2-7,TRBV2,CASTVQQRLAAYEQYF
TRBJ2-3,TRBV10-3,CAISPQGSTDTQYF
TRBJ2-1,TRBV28,CASSSSGSTYNEQFF
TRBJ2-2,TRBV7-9,CASSIYPRGAKGTGELFF
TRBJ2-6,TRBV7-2,CASSLGWAGVTGANVLTF
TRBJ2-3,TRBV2,CASTQTGRADTQYF
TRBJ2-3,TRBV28,CARTRAASVLGADTQYF
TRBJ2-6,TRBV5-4,CASSSGLPGTNVLTF